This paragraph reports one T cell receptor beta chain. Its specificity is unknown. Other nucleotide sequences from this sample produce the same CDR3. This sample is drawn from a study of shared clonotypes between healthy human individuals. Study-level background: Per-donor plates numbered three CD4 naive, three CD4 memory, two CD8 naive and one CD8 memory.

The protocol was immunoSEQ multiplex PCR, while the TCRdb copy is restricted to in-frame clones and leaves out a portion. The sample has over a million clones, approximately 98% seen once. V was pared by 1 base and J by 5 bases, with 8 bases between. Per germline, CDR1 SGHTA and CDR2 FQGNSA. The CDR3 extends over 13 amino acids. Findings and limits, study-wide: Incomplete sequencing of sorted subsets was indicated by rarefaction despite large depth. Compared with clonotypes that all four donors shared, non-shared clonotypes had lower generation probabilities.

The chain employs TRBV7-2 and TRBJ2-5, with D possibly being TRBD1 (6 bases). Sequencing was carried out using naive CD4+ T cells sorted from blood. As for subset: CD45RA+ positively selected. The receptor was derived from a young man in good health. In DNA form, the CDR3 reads TGTGCCAGCAGCTTAGTCAGGGGTGAGACCCAGTACTTC. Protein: CASSLVRGETQYF.